This T cell receptor beta chain was sequenced in a study of blood T cell repertoires in COVID-19 (dated by TCRdb to the early 2020s). Background on the whole study: Samples covering the acute and convalescent phases of COVID-19 were provided by collaborators in the United States, Italy and Spain. The material from the prospective study consisted of cDNA or gDNA derived from T cells, B-cell-depleted T cells, or PBMCs. The dataset comprised deeply sampled blood TCRbeta repertoires from subjects exposed to, actively infected with, or recovered from COVID-19. The repertoires were released in a freely available public database meant as a resource for research on the immune response to SARS-CoV-2. The samples were drawn from two sources: the first 160 participants of the ongoing ImmuneRACE study, and 1,200 or so subjects contributed by 6 global collaborators. The sample metadata nearly always contained a de-identified subject ID, COVID-19 status, age in years and sex. Where available, HLA class I and class II types were obtained from metadata supplied by the sample provider rather than from assay-based typing.

Notes on this clone: It lacks a known antigen. Per-base qualities were not stored, and no clone one base away is much larger.

Each collaborating institution followed its own protocols to collect whole blood in K2EDTA tubes. For TCRbeta analysis, collaborators shipped samples as frozen whole blood, isolated PBMCs, or DNA extracted from either of those sample types. The research as a whole found: The quantity of clinical and demographic metadata differed by source and by participant and was supplied without curation.

The immunoSEQ Assay, a bias-controlled multiplex PCR, was used to amplify TCRbeta CDR3 regions from genomic DNA. Regarding the original processing steps: Within the assay, amplification of reference gene primers was used to estimate how many nucleated cells each sample contained. To quantify the absolute abundance of each unique TCRbeta CDR3 rearrangement, sequence reads were collapsed and filtered. For each sample, productive Simpson clonality was calculated as the square root of Simpson's diversity index across productive rearrangements. Imported from immuneACCESS, the table was reduced by TCRdb to in-frame sequences with V and J called. These copies leave out some clones; in studies compared against another copy, an unresolved V gene accounts for under half, and the cause of the remainder is not known. For V, J and clone size, that table is used; D and trimming come from the DNA. The sample table shows tens of thousands of clones, and 85% are seen once. Jointly, the top ten make up 3% to 3.5% of the sample.

The V end gives up 3 bases and the J end 6 bases, leaving 2 bases in the junction not matched to a gene. The germline V gene encodes CDR1 SGDLS and CDR2 YYNGEE. Spanning cysteine to phenylalanine, the CDR3 consists of 13 amino acids. The DNA shown is the 39-base CDR3, in frame from base 1. This TCR derives from a man between 45 and 60 years old with acute or convalescent COVID-19. Sequencing was performed on peripheral blood. The chain is encoded by TRBV9 joined to TRBJ1-3; TRBD1 fits 8 bases in the junction. The sequence in DNA is TGTGCCAGCAGCGAGACAGGGGAAAACACCATATATTTT. This encodes CASSETGENTIYF.